Included here is one T cell receptor beta chain sequence, with context. Its target is unknown. PCR employed 60 Vbeta and 13 Jbeta primers. TCRdb keeps only in-frame clones here, not all; method: immunoSEQ multiplex PCR. The top ten hold under 4% of the sample, which has 170,000 or so clones, roughly four fifths seen once. These data are taken from a study of cytomegalovirus exposure and HLA in healthy donors. Turning to the study itself: Early release data held 75 million to 100 million unique TCRs from HLA-typed donors.

Study-level results: TCR beta chains numbering roughly 150 were designated cytomegalovirus-associated. Presence/absence comparisons presumed near-even sequencing depth among donors.

CDR3 length equals 16 residues. The junction had 13 bases not matched to a gene; V was cut back by 1 base and J by 8 bases. CDR1 is SEHNR and CDR2 is FQNEAQ in the germline V gene (reference sequence). The chain has TRBV7-9 and TRBJ1-2; TRBD1 matches 7 bases. The clonotype comes from a woman aged 40 to 55 in good health and CMV-seronegative. Sequencing was performed on PBMCs. The CDR3 DNA reads as TGTGCCAGCAGCTTAGTAGGGACAGATAGGGACCGCGGCTACACCTTC. Protein sequence: CASSLVGTDRDRGYTF.